The source of this T cell receptor beta chain is a study of cytomegalovirus exposure and HLA in healthy donors. Regarding this clone: Its target is unknown.

This CDR3 is 14 amino acids long. The germline CDR1 and CDR2 sequences are MNHEY and SMNVEV (reference sequence). Trimming at V came to 5 bases and at J to 5 bases, leaving 4 bases not matched to a gene. Whole-study results and caveats: Of the V segments, some could not be distinguished, including TRBV6-2 and TRBV6-3, and were excluded.

Primers included in the PCR were 60 Vbeta and 13 Jbeta primers. Clones were sequenced by immunoSEQ multiplex PCR, and TCRdb holds only the in-frame ones, with some missing. This repertoire shows more than 110,000 clones, 80% found once; its top ten account for roughly 2%. Sequencing used PBMCs. The gene calls are TRBV27 and TRBJ1-4; 8 bases align to TRBD1. The TCR was taken from a man aged 25 to 45 in good health and CMV-seronegative. The CDR3, as DNA: TGTGCCAGCAGTCGGGACAGGCGGAATGAAAAACTGTTTTTT. It yields the protein CASSRDRRNEKLFF.